This T cell receptor (beta chain) originates from a study of blood T cell repertoires in COVID-19. There are 13 residues in the CDR3. Trimming took 3 bases from V and 6 from J; bases not matched to a gene: 1. The germline V gene encodes CDR1 MNHNY and CDR2 SVGAGI (reference sequence). Assay used: immunoSEQ multiplex PCR; TCRdb lists only in-frame clones, some missing. The sample consists of 170,000 or so clones, approximately 81% of them appearing once. The material sequenced was peripheral blood. This chain joins TRBV6-6 and TRBJ2-2; 7 bases are a match to TRBD1. This clonotype was sampled from a man aged 18 to 30 with active or convalescent COVID-19. The CDR3 region is CASSYTGAGELFF. For the CDR3, the DNA is TGTGCCAGCAGTTATACAGGGGCCGGGGAGCTGTTTTTT.